Listed below are T cell receptor beta chains from one sample, sequenced in a study of Graves' ophthalmopathy and Graves' hyperthyroidism. Each CDR3 protein gets one entry after TCRdb re-called the multiplex PCR reads with MiXCR. Of approximately 410,000 distinct CDR3 sequences in the sample, about 16% were seen once. Source material: peripheral blood. Every receptor here comes from a woman in her late teens or twenties with stable Graves' hyperthyroidism. The CDR3 runs from the conserved cysteine through the conserved F or W. The D gene is left open where the match is weak. Not all rows give a size; the values are once, few, many and, for expanded clones, a class.

clone size	V gene	D gene	J gene	CDR3 DNA	CDR3 protein
many	TRBV6-2/TRBV6-3	.	TRBJ1-2	TGTGCCAGCAGTTACCGCGGGGTGATCTATGGCTACACCTTC	CASSYRGVIYGYTF
many	TRBV20-1	TRBD2	TRBJ2-5	TGCAGTGCTAGAGATTTGGAAGCGGGGGGGACGGAGACCCAGTACTTC	CSARDLEAGGTETQYF
many	TRBV28	.	TRBJ1-1	TGTGCCAGCAGTTACATCAGTAACACTGAAGCTTTCTTT	CASSYISNTEAFF
many	TRBV11-2	.	TRBJ2-5	TGTGCCAGCAGCTTCAGCTTTAGCGAAGAGACCCAGTACTTC	CASSFSFSEETQYF
many	TRBV20-1	TRBD2	TRBJ2-5	TGCAGTGCTAGTCCAGCGGGGGGCACAGAGACCCAGTACTTC	CSASPAGGTETQYF
many	TRBV6-5	TRBD1	TRBJ1-1	TGTGCCAGCAGTTACCCGACAGGGCGCGGAGCTGAAGCTTTCTTT	CASSYPTGRGAEAFF
few	TRBV20-1	.	TRBJ1-2	TGCAGTGCTAGAGATGGGATTGCGCAGAGGGGATACTATGGCTACACCTTC	CSARDGIAQRGYYGYTF
many	TRBV11-2	.	TRBJ1-5	TGTGCCAGCAGCTTAAGGCGGGGGATGAGCAATCAGCCCCAGCATTTT	CASSLRRGMSNQPQHF
many	TRBV20-1	TRBD1	TRBJ1-2	TGCAGTGCTAGGTCACCGGGACAGGGGGGGTATGGCTACACCTTC	CSARSPGQGGYGYTF
.	TRBV11-1	TRBD1	TRBJ1-1	TGTGCCAGCAGCCACGGGGGGACAGGGTTAAACACTGAAGCTTTCTTT	CASSHGGTGLNTEAFF
many	TRBV29-1	.	TRBJ2-7	TGCAGACCACCCCGGGGCAGGGGGGCCTACGAGCAGTACTTC	CRPPRGRGAYEQYF
many	TRBV20-1	.	TRBJ2-7	TGCAGTGCTAGGGACGGACGTATAAGGAACTACGAGCAGTACTTC	CSARDGRIRNYEQYF
.	TRBV27	.	TRBJ2-7	TGTGCCAGCAGTTACGGTCACGATCAGTACTTC	CASSYGHDQYF
many	TRBV29-1	.	TRBJ2-7	TGCAGCGTTGGGCGGGGCCCAGAGATCGAGCAGTACTTC	CSVGRGPEIEQYF
many	TRBV5-1	TRBD1	TRBJ1-1	TGCGCCAGCAGCTATCCGGGACAGGCTAGAGAAGCTTTCTTT	CASSYPGQAREAFF
many	TRBV2	.	TRBJ2-5	TGTGCCAGCAGTATCAGTAGATCCGAGACCCAGTACTTC	CASSISRSETQYF
many	TRBV12-3/TRBV12-4	.	TRBJ1-2	TGTGCCAGCAGTTTAGAACCAGGGTACTATGGCTACACCTTC	CASSLEPGYYGYTF
many	TRBV6-5	.	TRBJ1-2	TGTGCCAGCAAACCCGCGGGGGCGGTTGGCTACACCTTC	CASKPAGAVGYTF
many	TRBV6-1	TRBD1	TRBJ2-2	TGTGCCAGCATCTACCGGGACAGGGTTTCCGGGGAGCTGTTTTTT	CASIYRDRVSGELFF
many	TRBV19	TRBD1	TRBJ1-1	TGTGCCAGTAAAGGAACAGGGGGGACGAACACTGAAGCTTTCTTT	CASKGTGGTNTEAFF
many	TRBV5-1	TRBD1	TRBJ1-1	TGCGCCAGCAGCCCAACGGACAGGGATTGGAACACTGAAGCTTTCTTT	CASSPTDRDWNTEAFF
many	TRBV5-4	TRBD2	TRBJ2-2	TGTGCCAGCAGCTTGGCCGGGGGGGCGACCGGGGAGCTGTTTTTT	CASSLAGGATGELFF
many	TRBV10-2	.	TRBJ2-5	TGCGCCAGCAGTGAGAAACAGGCGCAAGAGACCCAGTACTTC	CASSEKQAQETQYF
many	TRBV6-2/TRBV6-3	.	TRBJ1-1	TGTGCCAGCAGTTATGGGACTCACCCCAACTTT	CASSYGTHPNF
many	TRBV5-1	.	TRBJ1-1	TGCGCCAGCTCAGAGGGTGACACTGAAGCTTTCTTT	CASSEGDTEAFF
few	TRBV20-1	.	TRBJ2-7	TGCAGTGCTAGAGGATATACTAGGGGCGAGCAGTACTTC	CSARGYTRGEQYF
many	TRBV28	TRBD1	TRBJ1-1	TGTGCCAGCAGCCCCGGGACAGCAACTTACACTGAAGCTTTCTTT	CASSPGTATYTEAFF
many	TRBV19	TRBD1	TRBJ1-1	TGTGCCAGTAGTACCGGGACAGGGAGAAGAATGAACACTGAAGCTTTCTTT	CASSTGTGRRMNTEAFF
many	TRBV6-1	.	TRBJ1-5	TGTGCCAGCAGTGAATACACTAATAGCAATCAGCCCCAGCATTTT	CASSEYTNSNQPQHF
many	TRBV27	TRBD1	TRBJ2-7	TGTGCCAGCATTATCTCCGGGACAGGGATCTACGAGCAGTACTTC	CASIISGTGIYEQYF
many	TRBV12-5	.	TRBJ2-6	TGTGCTAGTGGCATTAGGGAACGGGCCAACGTCCTGACTTTC	CASGIRERANVLTF
.	TRBV5-4	.	TRBJ2-2	TGTGCCGGCAGAAGGGACACCGGGGAGCTGTTTTTT	CAGRRDTGELFF
many	TRBV6-1	.	TRBJ1-2	TGTGCCAGCAGTGATATTGGACAGAACTATGGCTACACCTTC	CASSDIGQNYGYTF
many	TRBV19	TRBD1	TRBJ1-3	TGTGCCAGTCGCAGAAGGGGGACAGGGGGCAATGGAAACACCATATATTTT	CASRRRGTGGNGNTIYF
.	TRBV12-3/TRBV12-4	TRBD1	TRBJ1-2	TGTGCCAGCAGTTTAACAGGGGTTCTCTATGGCTACACCTTC	CASSLTGVLYGYTF
many	TRBV12-3/TRBV12-4	.	TRBJ1-1	TGTGCCAGCAGACCCGGACAAATTGAAGCTTTCTTT	CASRPGQIEAFF
once	TRBV6-5	.	TRBJ2-5	TGTGCCAGCAGTTACTCAAGCAGAGAAGAGACCCAGTACTTC	CASSYSSREETQYF
many	TRBV18	.	TRBJ1-2	TGTGCCAGCTCACCCGCACGCCGGCCCTATGGCTACACCTTC	CASSPARRPYGYTF
many	TRBV12-5	TRBD1	TRBJ2-4	TGTGCTAGTGGTTTGGCGGGACAGGGCAAACTAGCCAAAAACATTCAGTACTTC	CASGLAGQGKLAKNIQYF
many	TRBV7-8	TRBD2	TRBJ2-5	TGTGCCAGCAGCCCAACTAGCGGGGGATACCAAGAGACCCAGTACTTC	CASSPTSGGYQETQYF
.	TRBV5-1	.	TRBJ1-1	TGCGCCAGCAGCTCCCTTACAGACTTGAACACTGAAGCTTTCTTT	CASSSLTDLNTEAFF